This T cell receptor beta chain was identified during a study of blood T cell repertoires in COVID-19 (dated by TCRdb to 2018 to 2020). General notes on the study: Samples from collaborators originated in the United States, Italy and Spain and spanned both the acute and convalescent phases of COVID-19. The prospective study material was composed of cDNA or gDNA derived from T cells, B-cell-depleted T cells, or PBMCs. The samples were drawn from the first 160 participants of the ongoing ImmuneRACE study and from some 1,300 subjects provided by 6 global collaborators. Deeply sampled blood TCRbeta repertoires from subjects exposed to, actively infected with, or recovered from COVID-19 were included in the dataset. Where available, HLA class I and class II types were taken from metadata supplied by the sample provider and were not determined by assay-based typing. The repertoires were released in a freely available public database intended as a resource for research on the immune response to SARS-CoV-2. A de-identified subject ID, COVID-19 status, age in years and sex were almost always included in the sample metadata. General study outcomes and caveats: The quantity of clinical and demographic metadata differed by source and by participant and was supplied without curation.

The immunoSEQ Assay, a bias-controlled multiplex PCR, was used to amplify TCRbeta CDR3 regions from genomic DNA. Concerning the study's data processing: The number of nucleated cells in each sample was estimated from the amplification of reference gene primers within the assay. To quantify the absolute abundance of each unique TCRbeta CDR3 rearrangement, sequence reads were collapsed and filtered. For each sample, productive Simpson clonality was calculated as the square root of Simpson's diversity index over productive rearrangements. Held by TCRdb, this immuneACCESS table contains in-frame sequences only and omits some clones. Under half of the omission traces to an unresolved V gene where checked; the cause of the rest is unknown. For V, J and clone size, that table is used; D and trimming come from the DNA. For this sample there are roughly 140,000 clones; 76% appear just once. 4.2% of the sample is held by the ten biggest clonotypes.

Whole blood was collected in K2EDTA tubes by collaborating institutions according to the institutions' own protocols. Collaborator samples were shipped for TCRbeta analysis as frozen whole blood, isolated PBMCs, or DNA extracted from either sample type. Trimming removed 7 bases from V and 8 bases from J; the gene matches leave 11 bases unexplained. The CDR3 covers 16 residues, taking in both the cysteine and the phenylalanine. The CDR3 DNA has 48 bases and is translated from base 1. CDR1 LNHDA and CDR2 SQIVND are derived from the germline V gene (reference sequence). This clone was observed once. What this receptor recognizes is not known. Base qualities are not at hand, and no much larger clone is one base apart.

The sequence derives from a man between 60 and 70 years old with acute or convalescent COVID-19. Input material: peripheral blood. The chain uses TRBV19 and TRBJ1-6, and 10 junctional nucleotides match TRBD1. CDR3 reads: CASTTSRQGADSPLHF. In nucleotide form, the sequence is TGTGCCAGTACTACCTCCCGACAGGGGGCTGATTCACCCCTCCACTTT.